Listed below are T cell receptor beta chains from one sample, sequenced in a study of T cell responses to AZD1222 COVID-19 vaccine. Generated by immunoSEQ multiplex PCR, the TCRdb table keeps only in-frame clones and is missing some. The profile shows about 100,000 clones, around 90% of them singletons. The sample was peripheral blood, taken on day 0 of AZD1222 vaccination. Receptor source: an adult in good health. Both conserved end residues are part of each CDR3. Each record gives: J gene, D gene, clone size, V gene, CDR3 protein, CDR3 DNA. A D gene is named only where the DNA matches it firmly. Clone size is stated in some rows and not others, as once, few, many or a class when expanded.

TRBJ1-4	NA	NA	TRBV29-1	CSAVFRVGATNEKLFF	TGCAGCGCCGTCTTCAGGGTCGGGGCAACTAATGAAAAACTGTTTTTT
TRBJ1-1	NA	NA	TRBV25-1	CASSEYDVEAFF	TGTGCCAGCAGTGAATATGACGTTGAAGCTTTCTTT
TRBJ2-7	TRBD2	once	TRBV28	CASSRWTSGSKYSYEQYF	TGTGCCAGCAGTAGATGGACTAGCGGGAGTAAATATTCCTACGAGCAGTACTTC
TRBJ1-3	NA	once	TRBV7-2	CASSTGTRNTIYF	TGTGCCAGCAGCACCGGGACCAGAAACACCATATATTTT
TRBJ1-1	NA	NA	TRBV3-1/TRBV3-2	CASSQEHPPGTEAFF	TGTGCCAGCAGCCAAGAGCACCCGCCGGGCACTGAAGCTTTCTTT
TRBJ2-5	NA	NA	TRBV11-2	CASSLALAWETQYF	TGTGCCAGCAGCTTAGCGCTAGCTTGGGAGACCCAGTACTTC
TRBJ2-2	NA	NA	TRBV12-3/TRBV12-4	CASSGNIGELFF	TGTGCCAGCAGCGGCAATATCGGGGAGCTGTTTTTT
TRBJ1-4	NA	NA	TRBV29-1	CSVGGRSGEKLFF	TGCAGCGTTGGGGGAAGGAGTGGCGAAAAACTGTTTTTT
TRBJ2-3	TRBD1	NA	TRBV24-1	CATSEGQPTDTQYF	TGTGCCACCAGTGAGGGACAGCCCACAGATACGCAGTATTTT
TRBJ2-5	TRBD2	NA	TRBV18	CASSRTSGHQETQYF	TGTGCCAGCTCACGGACTAGCGGTCACCAAGAGACCCAGTACTTC
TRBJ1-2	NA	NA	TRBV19	CASSIPRGMSNRYTF	TGTGCCAGTAGTATACCGCGGGGAATGAGCAATCGGTACACCTTC
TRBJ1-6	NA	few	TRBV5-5	CASSSYTSSYNSPLHF	TGTGCCAGCAGCTCCTACACGAGCTCCTATAATTCACCCCTCCACTTT
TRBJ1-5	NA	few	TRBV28	CASSFRALGNQPQHF	TGTGCCAGCAGTTTCCGCGCCCTTGGTAATCAGCCCCAGCATTTT
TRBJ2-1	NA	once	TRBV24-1	CATSVGSEQFF	TGTGCCACCAGTGTAGGTAGTGAGCAGTTCTTC
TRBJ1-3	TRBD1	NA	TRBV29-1	CSVVGQGANTIYF	TGCAGCGTTGTAGGTCAGGGGGCCAACACCATATATTTT
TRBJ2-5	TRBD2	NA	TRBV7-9	CASSREVQETQYF	TGTGCCAGCAGCCGGGAGGTCCAAGAGACCCAGTACTTC
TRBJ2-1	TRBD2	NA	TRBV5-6	CASSFGTSGYNEQFF	TGTGCCAGCAGCTTCGGGACTAGCGGGTACAATGAGCAGTTCTTC
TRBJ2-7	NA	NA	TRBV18	CASSPGLTEQYF	TGTGCCAGCTCACCAGGGTTGACCGAGCAGTACTTC